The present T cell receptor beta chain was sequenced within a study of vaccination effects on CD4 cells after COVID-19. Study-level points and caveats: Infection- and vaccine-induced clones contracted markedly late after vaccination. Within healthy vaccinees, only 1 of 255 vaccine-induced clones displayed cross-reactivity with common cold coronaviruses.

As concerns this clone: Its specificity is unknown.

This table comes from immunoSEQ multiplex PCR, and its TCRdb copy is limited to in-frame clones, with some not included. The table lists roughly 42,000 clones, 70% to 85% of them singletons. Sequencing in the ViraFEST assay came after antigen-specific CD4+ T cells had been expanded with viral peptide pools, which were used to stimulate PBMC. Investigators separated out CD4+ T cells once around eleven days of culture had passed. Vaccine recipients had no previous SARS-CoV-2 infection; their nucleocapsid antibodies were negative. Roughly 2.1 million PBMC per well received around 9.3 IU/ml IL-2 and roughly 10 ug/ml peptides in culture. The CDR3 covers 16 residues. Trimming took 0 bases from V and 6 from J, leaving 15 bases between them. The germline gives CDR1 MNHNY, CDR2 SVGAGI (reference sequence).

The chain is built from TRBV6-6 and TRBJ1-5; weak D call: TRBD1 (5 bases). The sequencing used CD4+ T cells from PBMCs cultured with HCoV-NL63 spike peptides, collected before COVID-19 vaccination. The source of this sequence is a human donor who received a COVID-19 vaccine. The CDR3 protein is CASSYSERGGSQPQHF. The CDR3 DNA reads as TGTGCCAGCAGTTACTCTGAGAGGGGAGGCAGTCAGCCCCAGCATTTT.